The 31 T cell receptor beta chains in this list originate from one sample, sequenced in a study of T cells in Graves' hyperthyroidism and ophthalmopathy. Amplified TCR beta CDR3 regions came from RNA transcripts. The primer set for the first-round RT-PCR of the TCR CDR3 was HTBI. TCRdb re-analysed the multiplex PCR reads in MiXCR, keeping a single row per CDR3 protein. Found here are about 500,000 distinct CDR3 sequences, over 15% of them singletons; the top ten hold around 18%. Sequenced sample: blood. These receptors originate from a woman aged 18-30 years with Graves' hyperthyroidism.

This clonotype was counted a few times. The chain employs TRBV3-1 and TRBJ1-2; D call uncertain. V dropped 1 base and J dropped 4 bases, with 7 bases sitting between them. CDR3 length: 13 residues. Germline values: CDR1 LGHDT, CDR2 YNNKEL (reference sequence). CDR3 in DNA: TGTGCCAGCAGCCAAGGGTCGCTCTATGGCTACACCTTC. Encoded protein: CASSQGSLYGYTF. Looking up the rest from reference TRBV3-1 and TRBJ1-2 gives the full variable domain: DTAVSQTPKYLVTQMGNDKSIKCEQNLGHDTMYWYKQDSKKFLKIMFSYNNKELIINETVPNRFSPKSPDKAHLNLHINSLELGDSAVYFCASSQGSLYGYTFGSGTRLTVV.

This clonotype has ten or more counts. The chain has TRBV20-1 and TRBJ1-5; 9 nucleotides line up with TRBD1. Germline CDR1 is DFQATT and CDR2 is SNEGSKA (reference sequence). Trimming at V came to 3 bases and at J to 5 bases, leaving 8 bases not matched to a gene. The CDR3 loop spans 15 amino acids. The DNA of the CDR3 is TGCAGTGCTAGCCCGGGACAGGGAACTTATCAGCCCCAGCATTTT. It encodes CSASPGQGTYQPQHF.

Concerning this clonotype itself: A much larger clone sits a single nucleotide away, making a read error possible. This chain joins TRBV6-6 and TRBJ1-1; D gene uncertain. Germline CDR1 and CDR2: MNHNY and SVGAGI (reference sequence). CDR3 length equals 13 residues. For the CDR3, the DNA is TGTGCCAACAGTTACATGCGGCTACCTGAAGCTTTCTTT. Translating it yields CANSYMRLPEAFF.

V is TRBV12-3 or TRBV12-4 and J is TRBJ2-3; maybe TRBD1 (6 bases). This CDR3 spans 15 amino acids. Trimming cost V 5 bases and J 4 bases, with 16 bases left between them. CDR3 nucleotide sequence: TGTGCCAGCAGTCGCAGAGGGGGTTTGTCAGATACGCAGTATTTT. This translates into CASSRRGGLSDTQYF.

This clonotype was detected ten times or more. The V call is TRBV18, the J call TRBJ2-3; 9 bases match TRBD2. After removal of 2 bases from V and 5 bases from J, the junction contained 8 bases not matched to a gene. The CDR3 sequence is 16 residues long. CDR1 is KGHSH, CDR2 LQKENI, per germline. The DNA for the CDR3 is TGTGCCAGCTCACCAGTTGCGGGGGGGCCCGGAGATACGCAGTATTTT. Its protein product is CASSPVAGGPGDTQYF. Supplemented by reference TRBV18 and TRBJ2-3, the full variable domain reads NAGVMQNPRHLVRRRGQEARLRCSPMKGHSHVYWYRQLPEEGLKFMVYLQKENIIDESGMPKERFSAEFPKEGPSILRIQQVVRGDSAAYFCASSPVAGGPGDTQYFGPGTRLTVL.

This clonotype was seen many times. The chain joins TRBV12-3 or TRBV12-4 to TRBJ2-7; D is unresolved. The CDR3 sequence is 12 residues long. Trimming pared 6 bases from V and 4 bases from J, leaving 10 bases between. This CDR3 is CASRARGYEQYF. CDR3 DNA sequence: TGTGCCAGCAGGGCCCGTGGGTACGAGCAGTACTTC.

This clonotype was seen repeatedly, ten times or more. The rearrangement links TRBV7-6 to TRBJ2-3; TRBD2 agrees at 8 bases. With 5 bases clipped from V and 1 base from J, the junction kept 5 bases outside the gene matches. Germline loops: CDR1 SGHVS, CDR2 FNYEAQ. CDR3 length: 15 amino acids. The CDR3: CASSRSGGGTDTQYF. In nucleotides, the CDR3 is TGTGCCAGCAGCCGATCCGGGGGGGGCACAGATACGCAGTATTTT.

The V gene is TRBV7-6, the J gene TRBJ1-2; 8 nucleotides match TRBD1. CDR3 length: 15 amino acids. V shed 5 bases and J 5 bases; nucleotides not matched to a gene: 10. The germline V gene encodes CDR1 SGHVS and CDR2 FNYEAQ. DNA of the CDR3: TGTGCCAGCAGCCAAGTTGAGACAGGGGAGTATGGCTACACCTTC. Protein: CASSQVETGEYGYTF.

This clonotype was recorded many times. This chain joins TRBV15 and TRBJ2-7; D may be TRBD1 (6 bases). V was clipped by 0 bases and J by 3 bases, with 12 bases between them. The CDR3 has 15 residues. CDR1 and CDR2 (germline): LNHNV, YYDKDF (reference sequence). The CDR3 DNA follows: TGTGCCACCAGCAGAGAAATGGGACACGACTACGAGCAGTACTTC. Its translation is CATSREMGHDYEQYF.

The chain links TRBV6-2 or TRBV6-3 to TRBJ2-3, with TRBD2 identical over 10 bases. Trimming at V came to 2 bases and at J to 5 bases, leaving 13 bases not matched to a gene. CDR3 length equals 18 residues. Per germline, CDR1 MNHEY and CDR2 SVGEGT. The chain's CDR3 is CASSYKGSGRTIRDTQYF. The CDR3 nucleotides read TGTGCCAGCAGTTACAAAGGTAGCGGGAGGACTATAAGAGATACGCAGTATTTT.

This clonotype was observed once. This may come from a read error, since a much larger clone is one base off. The rearrangement joins TRBV9 to TRBJ2-2; D is uncertain. Trimming removed 0 bases from V and 6 bases from J, with 3 bases in between. Germline V gives CDR1 SGDLS, CDR2 YYNGEE. The CDR3 runs to 12 residues. Here the CDR3 reads CASSVAPGELFF. The CDR3 DNA is TGTGCCAGCAGCGTAGCGCCCGGGGAGCTGTTTTTT.

There are a few counts of this clonotype. The chain uses TRBV4-3 and TRBJ2-5; 8 bases match TRBD2. CDR1 and CDR2 (germline): LGHNA, YSLEER. This CDR3 region has 15 residues. V was pared by 0 bases and J by 3 bases, with 3 bases of the junction left unmatched. The CDR3 protein is CASSQDRRGEETQYF. Written as DNA, the CDR3 is TGCGCCAGCAGCCAAGACCGGCGGGGGGAAGAGACCCAGTACTTC.

V is TRBV10-3 and J is TRBJ1-4, with D hard to call. V shed 0 bases and J shed 8 bases, with 4 bases lying between them. Germline CDR1 and CDR2: ENHRY and SYGVKD. There are 12 residues in the CDR3. CDR3 sequence reads: CAISESVEKLFF. CDR3 nucleotide sequence: TGTGCCATCAGTGAGTCTGTAGAAAAACTGTTTTTT.

The chain joins TRBV5-5 to TRBJ1-1; perhaps TRBD1 as D (6 bases). CDR1 is SGHKS and CDR2 is YYEKEE in the germline V gene (reference sequence). The CDR3 contains 13 residues. Trimming shortened V by 3 bases and J by 3 bases, and 9 bases separated the two germline ends. The CDR3 nucleotides read TGTGCCAGCAGCTGGACAGTGTACACTGAAGCTTTCTTT. This gives the protein CASSWTVYTEAFF.

The chain has TRBV7-2 and TRBJ2-3; possible D gene TRBD1, 7 bases. The V gene's germline CDR1 is SGHTA and CDR2 FQGNSA. The ends were cut back, 7 bases at V and 4 bases at J, with 15 bases in the middle. The CDR3 has 14 amino acids. DNA of the CDR3: TGTGCCAGCACCCAGGGGGGCCCGCCAGATACGCAGTATTTT. The encoded protein is CASTQGGPPDTQYF.

This clonotype was observed many times. This chain uses TRBV6-1 with TRBJ1-5; TRBD1 might be the D (5 bases). CDR3 length equals 14 residues. Looked up from germline, CDR1 is MNHNS and CDR2 is SASEGT. V lost 6 bases, J lost 5 bases, and 14 bases lay in between. CDR3 in amino acids: CASSRTGGDQPQHF. CDR3 DNA: TGTGCCAGCAGCCGCACGGGGGGAGATCAGCCCCAGCATTTT.

The V gene is TRBV4-3, the J gene TRBJ2-7; D not certain. Germline V gene sequence: CDR1 LGHNA, CDR2 YSLEER. The V end was cut by 1 base, the J end by 2 bases, with 12 bases between. The CDR3 has 15 amino acids. CDR3 sequence reads: CASSQVQLGAYEQYF. The CDR3, as DNA: TGCGCCAGCAGCCAAGTCCAGCTAGGAGCCTACGAGCAGTACTTC.

This clonotype was seen more than once but under ten times. This sequence joins TRBV20-1 and TRBJ1-4; 10 bases match TRBD1. Germline trimming cut 3 bases from V and 3 bases from J; bases unmatched to any gene: 4. Germline-derived CDR1 and CDR2 are DFQATT and SNEGSKA (reference sequence). The CDR3 is 15 residues long. CDR3 DNA: TGCAGTGCTAGGGGGACAGGGGCCCCTAATGAAAAACTGTTTTTT. Its translation is CSARGTGAPNEKLFF.

This chain connects TRBV28 to TRBJ2-7; 8 bases fit TRBD1. J gave up 0 bases and V 5 bases, and 6 bases lay outside the gene matches. This CDR3 has 15 amino acids. Per germline, CDR1 MDHEN and CDR2 SYDVKM. The CDR3 region is CASSLPGTGSYEQYF. In DNA, the CDR3 is TGTGCCAGCAGTCTTCCCGGGACAGGCTCCTACGAGCAGTACTTC.

Ten or more counts support this clonotype. The rearrangement joins TRBV20-1 to TRBJ1-1; D gene uncertain. The CDR3 sequence is 11 residues long. CDR1 is DFQATT, CDR2 SNEGSKA, per germline (reference sequence). V was cut by 3 bases and J by 3 bases, with 5 bases left in between. The CDR3 loop is CSASSDTEAFF. For the CDR3, the DNA is TGCAGTGCTAGTTCCGACACTGAAGCTTTCTTT.

This clonotype has ten or more counts. The chain couples TRBV20-1 to TRBJ2-3; 7 positions agree with TRBD1. After removal of 6 bases from V and 2 bases from J, the junction contained 11 bases not matched to a gene. CDR3 size: 15 residues. Germline CDR1 reads DFQATT; CDR2 reads SNEGSKA (reference sequence). CDR3 DNA sequence: TGCAGTGCCCAGTCTGGGACAGATTTCACAGATACGCAGTATTTT. Translated: CSAQSGTDFTDTQYF.

This clonotype was counted ten times or more. The gene calls are TRBV2 and TRBJ1-2; D is ambiguous. With 2 bases removed from V and 4 bases from J, the gap between germline ends came to 14 bases. Germline-derived CDR1 and CDR2 are SNHLY and FYNNEI. The CDR3 is 15 amino acids. CDR3 DNA: TGTGCCAGCAGTGAACACCCCCTACCGGCCTATGGCTACACCTTC. The encoded protein is CASSEHPLPAYGYTF. Based on the CDR3 plus reference TRBV2 and TRBJ1-2, the full variable domain is EPEVTQTPSHQVTQMGQEVILRCVPISNHLYFYWYRQILGQKVEFLVSFYNNEISEKSEIFDDQFSVERPDGSNFTLKIRSTKLEDSAMYFCASSEHPLPAYGYTFGSGTRLTVV.

This clonotype was observed at least ten times. The chain joins TRBV11-2 to TRBJ2-3; 8 bases agree with TRBD2. V trimming: 5 bases; J trimming: 14 bases; junction bases outside the gene matches: 9. The CDR3 is 12 residues long. CDR1 SGHAT and CDR2 FQNNGV come from the germline V gene. The CDR3 region has the DNA TGTGCCAGCAGCACACTAGCGGTAAAGCTGTATTTT. Translation gives CASSTLAVKLYF.

This clonotype was counted many times. This sequence joins TRBV4-1 and TRBJ1-1; 7 bases agree with TRBD1. Germline V CDR1 and CDR2: MGHRA, YSYEKL. With 4 bases clipped from V and 7 bases from J, the junction kept 6 bases outside the gene matches. This CDR3 contains 13 residues. The chain's CDR3 is CASSPYRQGEAFF. CDR3 coding DNA: TGCGCCAGCAGCCCTTACCGACAGGGTGAAGCTTTCTTT.

The chain couples TRBV6-2 or TRBV6-3 to TRBJ2-4, with a tentative D call TRBD1 (6 bases). The last part of the DNA fits TRBJ2-1 better; the J call may be wrong. The CDR3 has 16 residues. The germline V gene encodes CDR1 MNHEY and CDR2 SVGEGT. In nucleotides, the CDR3 is TGTGCCAGCAGACGAATCTCCCCAGGGGCCAAAAACATTCAGTTCTTC. Amino acids: CASRRISPGAKNIQFF.

The rearrangement uses TRBV5-1 and TRBJ1-2; the match to TRBD1 covers 10 bases. The V segment lost 0 bases and the J segment 7 bases; nucleotides outside the gene matches: 9. Germline lookup yields CDR1 SGHRS and CDR2 YFSETQ. The CDR3 spans 16 residues. DNA of the CDR3: TGCGCCAGCAGCTTGGGCTTATCCCGGACAGGGGGTGGCTACACCTTC. Protein product: CASSLGLSRTGGGYTF.

This chain links TRBV4-1 with TRBJ2-5; D gene unclear. Per the germline V gene, CDR1 is MGHRA and CDR2 is YSYEKL. This CDR3 spans 13 amino acids. The V gene lost 2 bases and the J gene lost 1 base, with 5 bases spanning the gap. CDR3 amino acids: CASSQTVQETQYF. CDR3 in DNA: TGCGCCAGCAGCCAAACGGTCCAAGAGACCCAGTACTTC.

The table lists this clonotype with many counts. The chain combines TRBV13 with TRBJ2-3, with 10 bases that match TRBD2. Germline V gene data show CDR1 as PRHDT and CDR2 as FYEKMQ (reference sequence). The CDR3 is made up of 17 amino acids. V trimming: 5 bases; J trimming: 4 bases; junction bases outside the gene matches: 12. The CDR3 region is CASSPERGGQKADTQYF. The CDR3 DNA sequence: TGTGCCAGCAGCCCCGAGCGGGGGGGCCAAAAGGCAGATACGCAGTATTTT.

In regard to this clonotype: Without the conserved terminal phenylalanine or tryptophan, this CDR3 likely stems from a read error. The CDR3 DNA sequence: TGTGCCAGCAGTGAACGAGAGACCCAGTACCTC. It specifies CASSERETQYL. V usage is TRBV2 and J usage is TRBJ2-5; D gene uncertain. This CDR3 has 11 amino acids. Germline loops: CDR1 SNHLY, CDR2 FYNNEI. V was clipped by 2 bases and J by 4 bases, with 2 bases between them.

This clonotype was seen at least ten times. The genes are TRBV28 and TRBJ1-6; 9 nucleotides match TRBD1. V was clipped by 6 bases and J by 7 bases; unmatched bases: 7. CDR3 length: 15 amino acids. Germline-derived CDR1 and CDR2 are MDHEN and SYDVKM. CDR3 amino acids: CASRRSGQGNSPLHF. The DNA of the CDR3 is TGTGCCAGCAGACGGTCCGGACAGGGGAATTCACCCCTCCACTTT.

The CDR3 sequence is CASSFGWGDNSPLHF. CDR3 coding DNA: TGTGCCAGCAGTTTCGGGTGGGGCGATAATTCACCCCTCCACTTT. The chain employs TRBV28 and TRBJ1-6, with TRBD1 as a possible D gene (5 bases). CDR1 and CDR2 from the germline V gene are MDHEN and SYDVKM. The CDR3 sequence is 15 residues long. V shed 3 bases and J shed 5 bases, with 11 bases lying between them.